This T cell receptor (beta chain) appears in the sequencing data of a study of tumor-infiltrating lymphocytes in primary liver carcinoma. For the study at large: Samples returned roughly 3.65 to 7.5 million productive TCRbeta reads, a yield that was similar across tissue types.

V lost 1 base to trimming and J lost 2 bases, with 12 bases between them. Germline V gene sequence: CDR1 LGHNA, CDR2 YSLEER. This CDR3 region has 15 residues. Bulk tissue was left unsorted, and RNA and DNA were co-extracted from roughly 20-30 mg of it. The authors made TCR beta cDNA from around 500 ng total RNA with a constant-region primer. It was through three nested multiplex PCR rounds of slightly modified ARM-PCR that TCR beta libraries arose. Each of the first two PCR rounds ran approximately 11 cycles with TRBV1-TRBV30 forward and C-beta reverse primers. TCRdb passed the multiplex PCR reads through MiXCR, listing each CDR3 protein once. The profile covers tens of thousands of distinct CDR3 sequences, with about 65% appearing a single time and 35% to 45% taken by the ten largest.

This sequence joins TRBV4-3 and TRBJ2-7; a weak D match, TRBD2 (7 bases). Sequenced input: liver tumor tissue from sampling region 1. Specified subset: tumor region T1, superior pole. The receptor was derived from a man aged 35 to 55 with primary liver carcinoma and hepatitis B virus infection. CDR3 sequence reads: CASSQGRGAPYEQYF. CDR3 in DNA: TGCGCCAGCAGCCAAGGTCGGGGGGCTCCCTACGAGCAGTACTTC.